The TCR beta chain under discussion was sequenced for a study of blood T cell repertoires in COVID-19. Overall study context: The origin of the acute and convalescent COVID-19 samples was the United States, Italy and Spain. From T cells, B-cell-depleted T cells, or PBMCs came the material, which was cDNA or gDNA.

As handled by the study authors: Amplification of reference gene primers provided the estimated nucleated cell counts. TCRdb keeps only in-frame clones here, not all; method: immunoSEQ multiplex PCR. V, J and clone size are taken as reported in that table, and D and trimming were inferred from the DNA itself. The table lists some 250,000 clones, approximately 90% of them singletons, with more than 1% in the top ten. The study drew participants aged about 18 to 95 years from approximately 25 US areas. The sequence came from a human donor in a cohort exposed to, infected with or recovered from COVID-19 (not recorded which). The donor label of this sample is uncertain. The sample consisted of PBMCs or T cells enriched from blood (not recorded which).

The CDR3 reads CASSPTPAGGLRGNTIYF. The CDR3 DNA follows: TGCGCCAGCAGCCCTACACCCGCAGGGGGCCTAAGAGGAAACACCATATATTTT. The chain employs TRBV5-1 and TRBJ1-3; 8 bases agree with TRBD1. Losses at the gene ends were 4 bases for V and 4 bases for J; bases not matched to a gene: 16. The germline gives CDR1 SGHRS, CDR2 YFSETQ. The CDR3 consists of 18 residues.